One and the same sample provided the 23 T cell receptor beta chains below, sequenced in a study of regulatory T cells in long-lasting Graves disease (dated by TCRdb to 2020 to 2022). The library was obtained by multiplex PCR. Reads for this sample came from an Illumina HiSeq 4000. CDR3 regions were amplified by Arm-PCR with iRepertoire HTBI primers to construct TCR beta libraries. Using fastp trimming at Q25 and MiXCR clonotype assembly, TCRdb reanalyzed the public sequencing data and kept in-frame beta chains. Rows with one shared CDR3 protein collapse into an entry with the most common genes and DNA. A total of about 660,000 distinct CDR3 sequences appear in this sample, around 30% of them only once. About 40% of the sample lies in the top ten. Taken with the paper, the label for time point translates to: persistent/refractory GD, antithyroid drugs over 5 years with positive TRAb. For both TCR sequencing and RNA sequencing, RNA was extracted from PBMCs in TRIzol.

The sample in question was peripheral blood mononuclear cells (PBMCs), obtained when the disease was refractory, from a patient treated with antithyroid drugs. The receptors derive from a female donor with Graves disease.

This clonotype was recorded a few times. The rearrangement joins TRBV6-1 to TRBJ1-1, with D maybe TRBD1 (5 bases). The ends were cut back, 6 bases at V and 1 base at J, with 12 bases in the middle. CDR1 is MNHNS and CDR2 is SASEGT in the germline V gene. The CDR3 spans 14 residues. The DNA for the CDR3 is TGTGCCAGCAGGGAAACCACAGGGAACACTGAAGCTTTCTTT. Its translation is CASRETTGNTEAFF.

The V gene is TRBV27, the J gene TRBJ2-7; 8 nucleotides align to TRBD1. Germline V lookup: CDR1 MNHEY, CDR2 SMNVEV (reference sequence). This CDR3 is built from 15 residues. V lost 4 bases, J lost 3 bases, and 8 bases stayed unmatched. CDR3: CASSSTDRGDYEQYF. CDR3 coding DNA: TGTGCCAGCAGTTCGACCGACAGGGGAGACTACGAGCAGTACTTC.

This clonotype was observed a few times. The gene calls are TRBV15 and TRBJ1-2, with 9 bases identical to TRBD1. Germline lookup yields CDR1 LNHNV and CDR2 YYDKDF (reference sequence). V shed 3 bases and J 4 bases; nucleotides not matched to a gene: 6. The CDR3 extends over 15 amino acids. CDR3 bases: TGTGCCACCAGCAGGGGGACAGGGAATGCCTATGGCTACACCTTC. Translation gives CATSRGTGNAYGYTF.

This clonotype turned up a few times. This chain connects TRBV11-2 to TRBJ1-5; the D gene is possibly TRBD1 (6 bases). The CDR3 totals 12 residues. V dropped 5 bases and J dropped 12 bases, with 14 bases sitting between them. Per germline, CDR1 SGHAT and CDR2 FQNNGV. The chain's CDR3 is CASSPGQSLQHF. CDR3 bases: TGTGCCAGCAGCCCTGGACAGTCGCTCCAGCATTTT.

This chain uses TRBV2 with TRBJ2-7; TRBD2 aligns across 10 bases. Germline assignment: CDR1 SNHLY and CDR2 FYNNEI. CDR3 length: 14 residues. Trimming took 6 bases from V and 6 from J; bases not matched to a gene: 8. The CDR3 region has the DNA TGTGCCAGCAGCCTCGAAGCGGGAGGGGTCGAGCAGTACTTC. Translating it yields CASSLEAGGVEQYF.

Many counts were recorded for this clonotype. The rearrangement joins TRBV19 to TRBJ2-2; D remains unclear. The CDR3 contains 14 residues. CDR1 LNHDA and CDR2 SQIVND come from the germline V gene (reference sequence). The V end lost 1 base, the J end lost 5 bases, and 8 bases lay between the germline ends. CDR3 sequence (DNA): TGTGCCAGTAGTATAGTCCGGGTAACCGGGGAGCTGTTTTTT. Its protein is CASSIVRVTGELFF.

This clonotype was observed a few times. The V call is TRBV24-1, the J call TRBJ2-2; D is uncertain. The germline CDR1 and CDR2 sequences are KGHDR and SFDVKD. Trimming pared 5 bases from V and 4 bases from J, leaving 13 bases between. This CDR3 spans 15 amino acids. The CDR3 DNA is TGTGCCACCAGTGTCACTCCATCACCCACCGGGGAGCTGTTTTTT. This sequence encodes CATSVTPSPTGELFF.

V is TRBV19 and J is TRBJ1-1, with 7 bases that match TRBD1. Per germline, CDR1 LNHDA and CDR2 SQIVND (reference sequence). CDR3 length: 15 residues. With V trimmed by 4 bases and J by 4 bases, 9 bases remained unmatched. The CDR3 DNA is TGTGCCAGTAGTACCCTGAGGGGGCAGGGCACTGAAGCTTTCTTT. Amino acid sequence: CASSTLRGQGTEAFF.

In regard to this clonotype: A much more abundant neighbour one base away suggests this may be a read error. CDR3 protein: CASSLRQAAYGCTF. Written as DNA, the CDR3 is TGTGCCAGCAGCCTCAGACAGGCGGCTTATGGCTGCACCTTC. This chain links TRBV28 with TRBJ1-2; D may be TRBD1 (6 bases). The CDR3 sequence is 14 residues long. CDR1 MDHEN and CDR2 SYDVKM come from the germline V gene.

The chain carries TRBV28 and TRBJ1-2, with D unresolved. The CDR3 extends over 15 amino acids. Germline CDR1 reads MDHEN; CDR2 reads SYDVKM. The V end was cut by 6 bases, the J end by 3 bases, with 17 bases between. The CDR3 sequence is CASSQPGYGDYGYTF. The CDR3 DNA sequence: TGTGCCAGCAGCCAACCCGGGTACGGTGACTATGGCTACACCTTC.

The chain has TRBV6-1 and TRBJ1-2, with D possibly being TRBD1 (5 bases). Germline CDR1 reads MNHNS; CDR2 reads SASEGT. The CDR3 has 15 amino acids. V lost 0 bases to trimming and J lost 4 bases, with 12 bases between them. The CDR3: CASSEAKGRGYGYTF. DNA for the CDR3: TGTGCCAGCAGTGAAGCGAAGGGGCGCGGCTATGGCTACACCTTC.

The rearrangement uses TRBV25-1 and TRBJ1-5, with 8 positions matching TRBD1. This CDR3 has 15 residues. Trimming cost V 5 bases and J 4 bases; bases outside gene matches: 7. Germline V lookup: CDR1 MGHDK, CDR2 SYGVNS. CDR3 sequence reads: CASSHGQGSNQPQHF. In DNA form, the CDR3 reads TGTGCCAGCAGTCACGGACAGGGTAGTAATCAGCCCCAGCATTTT.

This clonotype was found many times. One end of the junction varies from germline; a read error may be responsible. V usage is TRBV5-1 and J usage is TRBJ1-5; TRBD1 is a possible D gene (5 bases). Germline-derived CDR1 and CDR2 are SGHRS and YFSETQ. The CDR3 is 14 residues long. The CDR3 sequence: CASSLAGPNQPQHF. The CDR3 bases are TGTGCCAGCAGCTTAGCAGGGCCCAATCAGCCCCAGCATTTT. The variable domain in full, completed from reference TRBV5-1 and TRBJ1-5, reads KAGVTQTPRYLIKTRGQQVTLSCSPISGHRSVSWYQQTPGQGLQFLFEYFSETQRNKGNFPGRFSGRQFSNSRSEMNVSTLELGDSALYLCASSLAGPNQPQHFGDGTRLSIL.

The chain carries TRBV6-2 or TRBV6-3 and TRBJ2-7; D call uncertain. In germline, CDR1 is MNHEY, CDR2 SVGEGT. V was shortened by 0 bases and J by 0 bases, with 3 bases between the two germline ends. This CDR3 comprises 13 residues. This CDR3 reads CASSYSLSYEQYF. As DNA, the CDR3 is TGTGCCAGCAGTTACTCCCTCTCCTACGAGCAGTACTTC.

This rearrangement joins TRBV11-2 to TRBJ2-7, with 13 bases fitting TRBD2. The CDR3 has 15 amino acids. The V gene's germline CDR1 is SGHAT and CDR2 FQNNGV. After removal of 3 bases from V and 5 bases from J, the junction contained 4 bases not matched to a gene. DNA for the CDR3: TGTGCCAGCAGCTTTGGGACTAGCGGGACTGACGAGCAGTACTTC. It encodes CASSFGTSGTDEQYF.

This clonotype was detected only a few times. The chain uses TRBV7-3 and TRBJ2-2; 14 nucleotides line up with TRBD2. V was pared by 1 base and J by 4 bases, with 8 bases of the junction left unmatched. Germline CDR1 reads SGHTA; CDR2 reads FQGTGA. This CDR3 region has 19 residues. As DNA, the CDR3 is TGTGCCAGCAGCTTAAGGGGACTAGCGGGGGCCACGGGCACCGGGGAGCTGTTTTTT. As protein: CASSLRGLAGATGTGELFF. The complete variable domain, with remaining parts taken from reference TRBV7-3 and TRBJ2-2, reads GAGVSQTPSNKVTEKGKYVELRCDPISGHTALYWYRQSLGQGPEFLIYFQGTGAADDSGLPNDRFFAVRPEGSVSTLKIQRTERGDSAVYLCASSLRGLAGATGTGELFFGEGSRLTVL.

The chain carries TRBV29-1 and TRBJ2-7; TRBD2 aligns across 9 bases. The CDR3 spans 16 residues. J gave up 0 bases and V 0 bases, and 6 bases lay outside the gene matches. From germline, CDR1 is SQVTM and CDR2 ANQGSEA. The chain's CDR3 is CSVEDPGTSSSYEQYF. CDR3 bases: TGCAGCGTTGAAGATCCCGGGACTAGCAGCTCCTACGAGCAGTACTTC.

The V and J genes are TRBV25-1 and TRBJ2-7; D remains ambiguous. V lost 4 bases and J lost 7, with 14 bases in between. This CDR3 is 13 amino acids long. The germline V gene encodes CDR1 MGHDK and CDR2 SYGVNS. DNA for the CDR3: TGTGCCAGCAGTGGATTGACCGAACGGGAGCAGTACTTC. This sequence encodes CASSGLTEREQYF.

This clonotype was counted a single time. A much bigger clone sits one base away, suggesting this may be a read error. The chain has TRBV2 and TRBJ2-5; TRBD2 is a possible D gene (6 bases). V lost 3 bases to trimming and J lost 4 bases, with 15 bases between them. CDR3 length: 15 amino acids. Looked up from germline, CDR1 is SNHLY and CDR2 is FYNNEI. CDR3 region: CASSEVPAGLETQYF. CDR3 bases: TGTGCCAGCAGTGAGGTTCCAGCGGGTTTAGAGACCCAGTACTTC.

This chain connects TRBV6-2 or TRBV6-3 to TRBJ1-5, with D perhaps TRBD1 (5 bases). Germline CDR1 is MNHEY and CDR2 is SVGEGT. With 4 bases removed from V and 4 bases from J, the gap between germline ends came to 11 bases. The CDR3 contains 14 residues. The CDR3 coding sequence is TGTGCCAGCAGTTGGGCAGGGATGAATCAGCCCCAGCATTTT. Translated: CASSWAGMNQPQHF.

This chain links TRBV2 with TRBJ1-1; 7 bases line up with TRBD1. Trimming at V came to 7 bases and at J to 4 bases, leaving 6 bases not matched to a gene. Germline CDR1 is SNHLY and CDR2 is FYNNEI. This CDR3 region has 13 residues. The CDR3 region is CASKGRGSTEAFF. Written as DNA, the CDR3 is TGTGCCAGCAAGGGCAGGGGGAGCACTGAAGCTTTCTTT.

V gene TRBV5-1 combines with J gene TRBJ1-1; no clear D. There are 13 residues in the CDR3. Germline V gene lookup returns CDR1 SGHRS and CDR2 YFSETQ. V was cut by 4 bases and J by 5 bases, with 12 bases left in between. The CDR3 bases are TGCGCCAGCAGCCGCGACATTGGGACTGAAGCTTTCTTT. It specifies CASSRDIGTEAFF.

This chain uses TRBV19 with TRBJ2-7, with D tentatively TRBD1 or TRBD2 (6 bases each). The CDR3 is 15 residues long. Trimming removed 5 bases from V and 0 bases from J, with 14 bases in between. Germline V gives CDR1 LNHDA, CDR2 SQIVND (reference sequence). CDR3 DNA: TGTGCCAGTAGTGCGGGACACCTCAGCTCCTACGAGCAGTACTTC. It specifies CASSAGHLSSYEQYF.